This TCR beta chain originates from a study of CD8 T cells in ankylosing spondylitis. Germline assignment: CDR1 SGHRS and CDR2 YFSETQ. The CDR3 length is 17 residues. The trim removed 5 bases at V and 0 bases at J, leaving 9 bases unmatched. TCRdb redid the calling of the 5' RACE reads with MiXCR, one entry per CDR3 protein. Among about 100,000 distinct CDR3 sequences listed, just under 9% were seen once. This clonotype was observed a few times. The gene calls are TRBV5-1 and TRBJ2-3; 10 nucleotides agree with TRBD1. The TCR was taken from a male donor with ankylosing spondylitis or in good health (not recorded which). Sequenced: blood, either unsorted or a sorted T cell fraction (not recorded which). Here the CDR3 reads CASRLTGGGTSTDTQYF. CDR3 in DNA: TGCGCCAGCAGGCTGACAGGGGGCGGAACTAGCACAGATACGCAGTATTTT.